This TCR beta chain is from a study of shared clonotypes between healthy human individuals. The wider study: Used for every donor were three CD4 naive, three CD4 memory, two CD8 naive and one CD8 memory plate. General study results and limits: Among non-shared clonotypes, generation probabilities were lower than among those shared by all four donors.

Adult donors, all healthy and HIV-negative, had no recent acute infections or vaccinations. Each cell subset's genomic DNA was divided evenly among several immunoSEQ plates. Sequencing was performed with immunoSEQ multiplex PCR; in TCRdb, only in-frame clones are kept and a portion is missing. The sample records over a million clones, roughly 98.5% being singletons. CDR1 and CDR2 (germline): SNHLY, FYNNEI. CDR3 length: 15 amino acids. Trimming left V 6 bases short and J 1 base short, with 10 bases between. On this clone: Antigen unknown.

The TCR comes from a man aged 25 to 40 in good health. The V and J genes are TRBV2 and TRBJ2-6; tentative D call: TRBD2 (5 bases). The source material was naive CD4+ T cells sorted from blood. The sample's subset: CD45RA+ positively selected. In DNA, the CDR3 is TGTGCCAGCAGGGAAACTAGTTCTGGGGCCAACGTCCTGACTTTC. Translation: CASRETSSGANVLTF.